The next 26 T cell receptor beta chains were all read from a single sample in a study of T cell responses to AZD1222 COVID-19 vaccine. Profiling relied on immunoSEQ multiplex PCR, and the TCRdb table lists in-frame clones only, not all of them. The repertoire includes more than 85,000 clones, about nine tenths of them detected once, and approximately 15% sits in the top ten. The sequenced sample was peripheral blood, obtained 28 days after the second AZD1222 dose. These receptors all stem from an adult who received the AZD1222 COVID-19 vaccine.

This sequence joins TRBV7-6 and TRBJ2-3, with D hard to call. V lost 5 bases, J lost 1 base, and 10 bases lay in between. The CDR3 length is 14 residues. The V gene's germline CDR1 is SGHVS and CDR2 FNYEAQ. The CDR3 spells CASSPSWGTDTQYF. CDR3 bases: TGTGCCAGCAGCCCGAGCTGGGGCACAGATACGCAGTATTTT. Filled out from reference TRBV7-6 and TRBJ2-3, the complete variable domain reads GAGVSQSPRYKVTKRGQDVALRCDPISGHVSLYWYRQALGQGPEFLTYFNYEAQQDKSGLPNDRFSAERPEGSISTLTIQRTEQRDSAMYRCASSPSWGTDTQYFGPGTRLTVL.

The rearrangement links TRBV24-1 to TRBJ2-1; 7 positions match TRBD2. Germline-derived CDR1 and CDR2 are KGHDR and SFDVKD. The CDR3 covers 14 residues. Trimming cost V 7 bases and J 5 bases; bases outside gene matches: 7. CDR3 protein: CATSPAGNNNEQFF. The CDR3 nucleotides read TGTGCCACCAGCCCAGCGGGAAATAACAATGAGCAGTTCTTC.

The V call is TRBV19, the J call TRBJ2-1; TRBD2 matches 7 bases. The germline V gene has CDR1 LNHDA and CDR2 SQIVND (reference sequence). The CDR3 runs 18 residues. V dropped 0 bases and J dropped 3; count of bases not matched to a gene: 11. CDR3 sequence reads: CASSIDGEGGSLYNEQFF. The DNA for the CDR3 is TGTGCCAGTAGTATAGACGGCGAAGGCGGGAGTCTCTACAATGAGCAGTTCTTC. Together with reference TRBV19 and TRBJ2-1, the CDR3 gives the full variable domain: DGGITQSPKYLFRKEGQNVTLSCEQNLNHDAMYWYRQDPGQGLRLIYYSQIVNDFQKGDIAEGYSVSREKKESFPLTVTSAQKNPTAFYLCASSIDGEGGSLYNEQFFGPGTRLTVL.

The rearrangement joins TRBV30 to TRBJ2-7; D is unresolved. The V gene lost 0 bases and the J gene lost 2 bases, with 2 bases spanning the gap. Germline V gene lookup returns CDR1 GTSNPN and CDR2 SVGIG (reference sequence). The CDR3 runs to 11 residues. In DNA form, the CDR3 reads TGTGCCTGGAGTGTGACCTACGAGCAGTACTTC. Translated: CAWSVTYEQYF.

In this sample, this clone turned up a few times. The chain joins TRBV7-2 to TRBJ2-1; D is uncertain. The germline CDR1 and CDR2 sequences are SGHTA and FQGNSA. The V end was cut by 1 base, the J end by 3 bases, with 4 bases between. The CDR3 runs 13 residues. In nucleotides, the CDR3 is TGTGCCAGCAGCTTAGAGCTCTACAATGAGCAGTTCTTC. Residues: CASSLELYNEQFF.

The chain links TRBV11-2 to TRBJ2-3, with 7 bases fitting TRBD2. J gave up 5 bases and V 0 bases, and 8 bases lay outside the gene matches. This CDR3 has 16 residues. Germline V lookup: CDR1 SGHAT, CDR2 FQNNGV. The CDR3 loop is CASSLDQGTTQDTQYF. CDR3 bases: TGTGCCAGCAGCTTAGATCAAGGGACTACCCAAGATACGCAGTATTTT.

The chain joins TRBV5-1 to TRBJ2-2; D is uncertain. This CDR3 has 14 amino acids. Trimming took 0 bases from V and 5 from J, leaving 8 bases between them. Germline-derived CDR1 and CDR2 are SGHRS and YFSETQ. The CDR3 sequence: CASSLDPGTGELFF. The DNA for the CDR3 is TGCGCCAGCAGCTTGGATCCGGGTACCGGGGAGCTGTTTTTT.

The table lists this clone with a few counts. Other DNA sequences of this sample code for an identical CDR3. This chain links TRBV24-1 with TRBJ1-1; 9 nucleotides match TRBD1. J lost 3 bases, V lost 3 bases, and 1 base had no gene match. The CDR3 loop spans 14 amino acids. The germline gives CDR1 KGHDR, CDR2 SFDVKD. The CDR3, as DNA: TGTGCCACCAGTGATACAGGGGGCCACACTGAAGCTTTCTTT. As protein: CATSDTGGHTEAFF.

The V and J genes are TRBV2 and TRBJ1-5; possible D gene TRBD1, 6 bases. The germline V gene encodes CDR1 SNHLY and CDR2 FYNNEI. The CDR3 is 15 amino acids. V was shortened by 5 bases and J by 2 bases, with 13 bases between the two germline ends. The CDR3 DNA follows: TGTGCCAGCAGTAATGGACAGATTCGCAATCAGCCCCAGCATTTT. Translating it yields CASSNGQIRNQPQHF.

The CDR3 DNA is TGTGCCAGCAGCTTATCGGCAGTCAACACCGGGGAGCTGTTTTTT. Protein sequence: CASSLSAVNTGELFF. The chain carries TRBV7-9 and TRBJ2-2; D unresolved. Germline V lookup: CDR1 SEHNR, CDR2 FQNEAQ (reference sequence). This CDR3 comprises 15 residues. Trimming took off 2 bases at V and 2 bases at J, with 9 bases between the two ends. The full variable domain, rest sourced from reference TRBV7-9 and TRBJ2-2, is DTGVSQNPRHKITKRGQNVTFRCDPISEHNRLYWYRQTLGQGPEFLTYFQNEAQLEKSRLLSDRFSAERPKGSFSTLEIQRTEQGDSAMYLCASSLSAVNTGELFFGEGSRLTVL.

The J gene is TRBJ1-4, the V gene TRBV10-3, with 8 bases identical to TRBD1. Looked up from germline, CDR1 is ENHRY and CDR2 is SYGVKD. This CDR3 comprises 15 residues. J lost 5 bases, V lost 3 bases, and 5 bases had no gene match. CDR3 loop: CAISDQGAENEKLFF. The CDR3 region has the DNA TGTGCCATCAGTGACCAGGGGGCAGAAAATGAAAAACTGTTTTTT.

This chain joins TRBV12-3 or TRBV12-4 and TRBJ2-3; D unclear. The V end was cut by 2 bases, the J end by 3 bases, with 3 bases between. This CDR3 has 12 residues. CDR3 protein: CASSLRTDTQYF. The CDR3 nucleotides read TGTGCCAGCAGTTTAAGAACAGATACGCAGTATTTT.

The genes are TRBV5-1 and TRBJ2-7; D gene ambiguous. Germline V CDR1 and CDR2: SGHRS, YFSETQ. V was cut by 0 bases and J by 3 bases, with 10 bases left in between. The CDR3 runs 14 residues. In nucleotides, the CDR3 is TGCGCCAGCAGCTTGGACAGCGCAAACTACGAGCAGTACTTC. This translates into CASSLDSANYEQYF.

This clone is a singleton in its sample. The chain uses TRBV2 and TRBJ1-2, with 8 bases matching TRBD1. The ends lost 9 bases at V and 1 base at J; junction bases unmatched: 4. Germline CDR1 is SNHLY and CDR2 is FYNNEI. CDR3 length: 13 amino acids. This CDR3 reads CASTQGVNYGYTF. In DNA form, the CDR3 reads TGTGCCAGTACACAGGGGGTTAACTATGGCTACACCTTC.

The chain couples TRBV2 to TRBJ1-2; D is perhaps TRBD1 (6 bases). This CDR3 has 14 residues. V was clipped by 6 bases and J by 5 bases, with 16 bases between them. Looked up from germline, CDR1 is SNHLY and CDR2 is FYNNEI. Here the CDR3 reads CASRGFDRSYGYTF. The CDR3 bases are TGTGCCAGCAGAGGCTTTGACAGGAGTTATGGCTACACCTTC.

This chain joins TRBV19 and TRBJ1-1; 10 bases are a match to TRBD1. This CDR3 has 14 residues. Germline assignment: CDR1 LNHDA and CDR2 SQIVND (reference sequence). Losses at the gene ends were 8 bases for V and 6 bases for J; bases not matched to a gene: 9. The DNA of the CDR3 is TGTGCCAGTCGTCTCGGGACAGGGGCCCCTGAAGCTTTCTTT. Its protein product is CASRLGTGAPEAFF.

Worth noting for this clone: The same CDR3 also results from other DNA sequences found in this sample. This chain joins TRBV29-1 and TRBJ1-2; 7 bases are shared with TRBD1. Trimming removed 5 bases from V and 5 bases from J; junction bases left unmatched: 5. The CDR3 runs to 12 residues. Germline lookup yields CDR1 SQVTM and CDR2 ANQGSEA. The CDR3 loop reads CSVRQGTYGYTF. CDR3 in DNA: TGCAGCGTTCGACAGGGAACTTATGGCTACACCTTC.

The V and J genes are TRBV6-2 or TRBV6-3 and TRBJ2-5; D unclear. Trimming removed 6 bases at V and 1 base at J, with 12 bases between. The CDR3 is 14 residues long. Germline CDR1 is MNHEY and CDR2 is SVGEGT. Written as DNA, the CDR3 is TGTGCCAGCAGCCCCCTAGGCTCCCAAGAGACCCAGTACTTC. Amino acid sequence: CASSPLGSQETQYF.

The chain uses TRBV15 and TRBJ2-2, with no clear D. The CDR3 loop spans 12 amino acids. Trimming took off 3 bases at V and 6 bases at J, with 5 bases between the two ends. Germline V gene sequence: CDR1 LNHNV, CDR2 YYDKDF (reference sequence). Written as DNA, the CDR3 is TGTGCCACCAGCAGGGTGGCCGGGGAGCTGTTTTTT. It is translated as CATSRVAGELFF.

This clone appeared once. The chain joins TRBV24-1 to TRBJ1-4; tentative D call: TRBD1 (6 bases). Between the trimmed V and J ends, which lost 3 bases and 6 bases, there was a span of 13 bases. CDR3 length: 15 amino acids. From germline, CDR1 is KGHDR and CDR2 SFDVKD. This CDR3 is CATSDPGAGDEKLFF. As DNA, the CDR3 is TGTGCCACCAGTGATCCGGGGGCAGGAGATGAAAAACTGTTTTTT.

The chain has TRBV28 and TRBJ1-5; D is possibly TRBD1 (5 bases). V shed 2 bases and J shed 6 bases, with 11 bases lying between them. Germline lookup yields CDR1 MDHEN and CDR2 SYDVKM. This CDR3 has 14 amino acids. The CDR3 DNA sequence: TGTGCCAGCAGTTTAGGGGGTCAGATTCAGCCCCAGCATTTT. Translation gives CASSLGGQIQPQHF. Filled out from reference TRBV28 and TRBJ1-5, the complete variable domain reads DVKVTQSSRYLVKRTGEKVFLECVQDMDHENMFWYRQDPGLGLRLIYFSYDVKMKEKGDIPEGYSVSREKKERFSLILESASTNQTSMYLCASSLGGQIQPQHFGDGTRLSIL.

The rearrangement links TRBV5-1 to TRBJ2-2, with 12 bases that match TRBD2. Per the germline V gene, CDR1 is SGHRS and CDR2 is YFSETQ. Unmatched junction bases numbered 6, after V lost 4 bases and J lost 2 bases. The CDR3 consists of 17 residues. CDR3 DNA: TGCGCCAGCAGCATCTCGACTAGCGGGAGTAACACCGGGGAGCTGTTTTTT. It codes for CASSISTSGSNTGELFF.

V usage is TRBV5-4 and J usage is TRBJ1-6; 9 nucleotides agree with TRBD1. Per germline, CDR1 SGHNT and CDR2 YYREEE (reference sequence). The CDR3 has 15 residues. The junction had 6 bases not matched to a gene; V was cut back by 2 bases and J by 9 bases. The CDR3 bases are TGTGCCAGCAGCTTAAGGGACAGGGAGAGTTCACCCCTCCACTTT. It encodes CASSLRDRESSPLHF.

The rearrangement joins TRBV29-1 to TRBJ2-3, with 9 bases lining up with TRBD2. Germline V CDR1 and CDR2: SQVTM, ANQGSEA. The CDR3 consists of 14 residues. J gave up 1 base and V 8 bases, and 7 bases lay outside the gene matches. DNA of the CDR3: TGCAGCTCGGTCCAGCGGGAGGGCACAGATACGCAGTATTTT. The encoded protein is CSSVQREGTDTQYF.

The CDR3 region is CASSKTGSGEQFF. The CDR3 DNA follows: TGTGCCAGTAGTAAAACAGGGTCAGGTGAGCAGTTCTTC. The chain is built from TRBV19 and TRBJ2-1; D perhaps matches TRBD1 (6 bases). CDR1 is LNHDA and CDR2 is SQIVND in the germline V gene (reference sequence). This CDR3 is 13 amino acids long. Trimming removed 4 bases from V and 9 bases from J, with 13 bases in between.

The V and J genes are TRBV18 and TRBJ2-5; 8 bases are shared with TRBD2. Germline loops: CDR1 KGHSH, CDR2 LQKENI. Trimming took 3 bases from V and 5 from J; bases not matched to a gene: 5. This CDR3 contains 14 residues. The CDR3 nucleotides read TGTGCCAGCTCACCGGGACTAGTGGGGGAGACCCAGTACTTC. Translating gives CASSPGLVGETQYF.